The present entry profiles one T cell receptor (beta chain) with its context. Its antigen is unknown. No clone much larger than this one lies a single base away; base qualities are absent. This record comes from a study of EBV T-cell therapy then PD-1 blockade in nasopharyngeal carcinoma (dated by TCRdb to about 2021). This sample's time point label indicates: 266 days after commencement of treatment, after nivolumab therapy. What this sample's treatment or condition label stands for: AdE1-LMPpoly-expanded autologous EBV-specific T-cell therapy followed by anti-PD-1 nivolumab. Genomic DNA was extracted from sorted cells using the Qiagen DNeasy Kit. TCR beta chain deep sequencing was performed on the immunoSEQ platform. Per the original workflow: The immunoSEQ Analyzer software was used to analyze the repertoire data. TCRdb stores this immuneACCESS table with in-frame sequences only. Part of the clones is absent; in the studies checked, under half of the shortfall reflects unresolved V genes, and no reason is known for the rest. That table supplies the V and J calls and clone size; D and trimming were determined from the DNA. The sample table contains roughly 20,000 clones; only one count was recorded for roughly four fifths of them. The ten largest clones add up to roughly a third of the sample.

This receptor was taken from a man aged 35 to 55 with nasopharyngeal carcinoma. Sequenced here: CD8+ T cells from blood, sampled at roughly day 280 from a patient whose treatment included autologous EBV-specific T cells and nivolumab.

The CDR3 has the sequence CASSEEGGTGRETQYF. Read as DNA, the sequence is TGTGCCAGCAGTGAAGAAGGGGGGACAGGGAGGGAGACCCAGTACTTC. The V and J genes are TRBV6-1 and TRBJ2-5, and 9 junction bases match TRBD1. The CDR3 numbers 16 residues from cysteine through phenylalanine. CDR3 DNA is the only sequence kept; it has 48 bases, read in frame from the first base. Trimmed from V: 1 base; trimmed from J: 5 bases; junction bases lacking a gene match: 8. The germline V gene gives CDR1 as MNHNS and CDR2 as SASEGT.